This is a list of T cell receptor beta chains from one sample in a study of blood T cell repertoires in COVID-19. Profiled with immunoSEQ multiplex PCR; TCRdb holds only in-frame clones, not every one. The sample lists around 200,000 clones; around four fifths were seen once. The sample consisted of peripheral blood. These receptors were collected from a man aged 25 to 45 with active or convalescent COVID-19. CDR3s include the opening cysteine and the closing phenylalanine or tryptophan.

J	V	CDR3
TRBJ2-5	TRBV5-6	CASSPGLAGVQETQYF
TRBJ1-2	TRBV5-1	CASSLNGQGAGGYTF
TRBJ1-5	TRBV28	CASSSGQGNQPQHF
TRBJ2-5	TRBV7-9	CASSLAWGDRQETQYF
TRBJ2-1	TRBV7-2	CASSSKRLAGERNEQFF
TRBJ1-1	TRBV7-6	CASSTRGVGDSPAHF
TRBJ1-5	TRBV6-1	CASSEAFVGPGNQPQHF
TRBJ1-1	TRBV2	CASRKFLGGGSTEAFF
TRBJ2-1	TRBV6-5	CASSYRGEQFF
TRBJ2-7	TRBV2	CASRATGIYEQYF
TRBJ2-5	TRBV7-8	CASSQTGGASGETQYF
TRBJ2-1	TRBV10-2	CASSLDRVGDNEQFF
TRBJ2-5	TRBV4-1	CASSQDGTSGRGETQYF
TRBJ2-1	TRBV7-2	CASSLWGGGARHEQFF
TRBJ2-5	TRBV14	CASSQGVGALETQYF
TRBJ1-2	TRBV6-1	CASSESRGPDGYTF
TRBJ1-6	TRBV5-1	CASSVEGGLGTPLHF